Listed here is a single T cell receptor delta chain. What it recognizes is unknown. These data belong to a study of human gamma delta and Vdelta1 T cells. General study points: Acute myeloid leukemia was reportedly broadly targeted by polyclonal Delta One T cells.

TCRdb applied CATT to the PCR reads for clone calling. The data show about 6,400 delta-chain clones, around 41% seen once. V was clipped by 3 bases and J by 0 bases, with 20 bases between them. Germline V lookup: CDR1 TSWWSYY, CDR2 QGS. This CDR3 has 18 amino acids. Sequencing input: Vdelta1 gamma-delta T cells from blood grown in culture (DOT cells). J is TRDJ1 and V is TRDV1; D is uncertain. The clonotype was recovered from a human donor in good health. The CDR3 nucleotides are TGTGCTCTTGGGGATCTTTATTTCAGGCCCGATTACACCGATAAACTCATCTTT. Encoded protein: CALGDLYFRPDYTDKLIF.